This is a list of T cell receptor beta chains from one sample in a study of blood T cell repertoires in COVID-19. The table came from immunoSEQ multiplex PCR; TCRdb's copy has only in-frame clones and leaves some out. The table includes fewer than 250,000 clones, roughly four fifths detected once. Sample: peripheral blood. The receptors shown here come from a woman in her thirties or forties with acute or convalescent COVID-19. CDR3s include the opening cysteine and the closing phenylalanine or tryptophan. Only part of the rows carry a size: once, few, many, or a class if the clone is expanded.

v_gene	j_gene	abundance	CDR3aa
TRBV19	TRBJ1-5	few	CASSMGGQGGNQPQHF
TRBV18	TRBJ1-2	NA	CASSPLTAREGANYGYTF
TRBV2	TRBJ1-3	NA	CASTDRGSGNTIYF
TRBV11-3	TRBJ1-6	NA	CASSPGRGSPLHF
TRBV19	TRBJ1-2	NA	CASSTKQGANYGYTF
TRBV6-5	TRBJ1-1	NA	CASQGQLNTEAFF
TRBV7-8	TRBJ2-7	NA	CASSENEQYF
TRBV18	TRBJ1-2	NA	CASSPQIISTNYGYTF
TRBV14	TRBJ2-2	NA	CASSPQVAGELFF
TRBV24-1	TRBJ1-1	NA	CATSKGRGTEAFF
TRBV12-3/TRBV12-4	TRBJ1-3	NA	CASSLGSINTIYF
TRBV3-1/TRBV3-2	TRBJ2-1	few	CASSQPGGSSYNEQFF
TRBV19	TRBJ1-3	NA	CASSAEDRYSGNTIYF
TRBV6-5	TRBJ2-1	NA	CASRTGLVSGNEQFF
TRBV14	TRBJ2-3	NA	CASKGLAGVDTQYF
TRBV5-1	TRBJ2-7	NA	CASSLNLKREQYF
TRBV27	TRBJ1-1	NA	CASSLSGPNTEAFF
TRBV9	TRBJ2-1	NA	CASSLSQAGRSYNEQFF
TRBV9	TRBJ2-3	once	CASSFSPGQGLGGTDTQYF
TRBV5-1	TRBJ2-2	NA	CASSSQTGGGKIF
TRBV5-1	TRBJ2-7	NA	CASSLGAGGYEQYF
TRBV7-2	TRBJ2-3	NA	CASSQDRAVDTQYF
TRBV4-3	TRBJ2-3	NA	CASTSRLAGDDTQYF
TRBV12-3/TRBV12-4	TRBJ1-1	NA	CASSRQMNTEAFF
TRBV30	TRBJ2-6	few	CAWSSFSGDLMSSGANVLTF
TRBV27	TRBJ1-6	NA	CASSPQGRQSPLHF
TRBV7-8	TRBJ2-1	NA	CASRPTGGIFEQFF
TRBV18	TRBJ2-3	NA	CASSPISGASTDTQYF
TRBV6-5	TRBJ2-1	NA	CATFGTGSYNEQFF
TRBV5-1	TRBJ1-4	NA	CASSSGRGNEKLFF
TRBV5-1	TRBJ2-3	NA	CASSSTRADTQYF
TRBV14	TRBJ2-7	NA	CASSQREPETGYEQYF
TRBV10-3	TRBJ1-1	NA	CAISEAGMNTEAFF
TRBV19	TRBJ1-2	NA	CASSIAGSTGRYGYTF
TRBV5-1	TRBJ1-4	NA	CASSTQTGGNEKLFF
TRBV3-1/TRBV3-2	TRBJ1-2	NA	CASSSSGGRWYGYTF
TRBV7-2	TRBJ2-3	NA	CASSLVVSTDTQYF
TRBV13	TRBJ1-1	NA	CASSSIPTDVNTEAFF
TRBV5-1	TRBJ1-6	NA	CASSLGGPGVPLHF
TRBV9	TRBJ2-7	NA	CASSVESGREQYF